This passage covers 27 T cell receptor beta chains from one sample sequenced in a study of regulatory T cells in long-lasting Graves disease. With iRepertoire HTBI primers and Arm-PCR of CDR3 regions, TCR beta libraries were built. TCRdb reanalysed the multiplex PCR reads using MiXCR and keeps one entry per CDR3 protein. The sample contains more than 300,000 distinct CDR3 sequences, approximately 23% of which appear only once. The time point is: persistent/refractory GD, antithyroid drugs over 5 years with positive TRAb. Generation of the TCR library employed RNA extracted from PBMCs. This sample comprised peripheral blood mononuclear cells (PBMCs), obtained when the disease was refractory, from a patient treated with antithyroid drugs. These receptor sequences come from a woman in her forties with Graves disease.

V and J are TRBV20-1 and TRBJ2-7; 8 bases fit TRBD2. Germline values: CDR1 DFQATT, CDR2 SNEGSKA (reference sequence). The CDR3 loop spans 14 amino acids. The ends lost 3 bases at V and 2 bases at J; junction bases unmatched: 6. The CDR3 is CSASKLADTYEQYF. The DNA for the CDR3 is TGCAGTGCTAGTAAACTAGCGGATACCTACGAGCAGTACTTC.

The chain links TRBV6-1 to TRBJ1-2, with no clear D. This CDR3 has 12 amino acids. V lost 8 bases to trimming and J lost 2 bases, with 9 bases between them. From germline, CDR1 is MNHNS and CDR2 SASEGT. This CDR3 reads CASSPKNYGYTF. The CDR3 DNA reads TGTGCCAGCTCCCCAAAAAACTATGGCTACACCTTC.

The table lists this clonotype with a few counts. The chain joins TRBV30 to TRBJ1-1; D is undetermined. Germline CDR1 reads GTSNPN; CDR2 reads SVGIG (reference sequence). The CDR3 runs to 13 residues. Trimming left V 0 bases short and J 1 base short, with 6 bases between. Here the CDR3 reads CAWSVRRNTEAFF. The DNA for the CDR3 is TGTGCCTGGAGTGTACGGAGGAACACTGAAGCTTTCTTT.

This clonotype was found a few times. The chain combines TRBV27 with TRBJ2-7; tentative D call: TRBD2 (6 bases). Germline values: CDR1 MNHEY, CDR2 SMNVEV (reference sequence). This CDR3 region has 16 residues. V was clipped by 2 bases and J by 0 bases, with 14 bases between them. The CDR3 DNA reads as TGTGCCAGCAGTTTAAAGCCAGGAGGGGTCTCCTACGAGCAGTACTTC. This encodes CASSLKPGGVSYEQYF.

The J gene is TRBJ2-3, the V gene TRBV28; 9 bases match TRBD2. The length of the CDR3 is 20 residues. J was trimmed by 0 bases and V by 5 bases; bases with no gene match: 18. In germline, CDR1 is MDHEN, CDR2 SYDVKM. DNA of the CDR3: TGTGCCAGCAGTCCGACCGGGACTAGCATTTGGGGGCCTAGCACAGATACGCAGTATTTT. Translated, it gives CASSPTGTSIWGPSTDTQYF.

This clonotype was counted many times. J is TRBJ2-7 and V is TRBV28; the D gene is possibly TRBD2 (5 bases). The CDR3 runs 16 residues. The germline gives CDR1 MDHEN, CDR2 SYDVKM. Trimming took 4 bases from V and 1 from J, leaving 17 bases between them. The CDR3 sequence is CASSSPAGRQSYEQYF. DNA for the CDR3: TGTGCCAGCAGTTCCCCCGCGGGCAGACAATCCTACGAGCAGTACTTC.

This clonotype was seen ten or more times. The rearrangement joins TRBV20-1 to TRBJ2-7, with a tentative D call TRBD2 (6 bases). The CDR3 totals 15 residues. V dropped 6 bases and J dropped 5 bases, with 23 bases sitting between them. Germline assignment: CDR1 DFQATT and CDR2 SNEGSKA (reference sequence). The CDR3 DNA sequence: TGCAGTGCCACCCCCATTGGGAGGTCCTACAACGAGCAGTACTTC. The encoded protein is CSATPIGRSYNEQYF.

This CDR3 reads CATSRVRWGGPYEQYF. The CDR3 region has the DNA TGTGCCACCAGCAGGGTCAGATGGGGGGGCCCCTACGAGCAGTACTTC. The chain joins TRBV15 to TRBJ2-7, with D possibly TRBD2 on 7 matching bases. V was clipped by 3 bases and J by 2 bases, with 17 bases between them. The CDR3 is made up of 16 amino acids. Germline CDR1 and CDR2: LNHNV and YYDKDF (reference sequence).

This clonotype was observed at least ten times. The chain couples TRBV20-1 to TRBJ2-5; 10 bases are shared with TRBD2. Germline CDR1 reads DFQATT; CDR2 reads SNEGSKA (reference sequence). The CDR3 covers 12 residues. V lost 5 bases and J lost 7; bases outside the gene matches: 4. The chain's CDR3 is CSALAGEVTQYF. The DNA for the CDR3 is TGCAGTGCTCTAGCGGGAGAGGTGACCCAGTACTTC.

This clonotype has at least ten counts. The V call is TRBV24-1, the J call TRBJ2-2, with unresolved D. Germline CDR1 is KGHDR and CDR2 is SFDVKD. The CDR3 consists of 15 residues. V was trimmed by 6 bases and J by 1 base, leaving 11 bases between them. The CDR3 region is CATSTNFMNTGELFF. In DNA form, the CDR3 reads TGTGCCACCAGTACGAACTTTATGAACACCGGGGAGCTGTTTTTT.

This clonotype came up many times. The CDR3 coding sequence is TGTGCCAGCAGTTTTAGCTCAGGGGACGAGGGCTACACCTTC. Its protein is CASSFSSGDEGYTF. The chain uses TRBV12-3 or TRBV12-4 and TRBJ1-2; D might be TRBD1 (6 bases). The V end was cut by 3 bases, the J end by 8 bases, with 16 bases between. The CDR3 spans 14 residues.

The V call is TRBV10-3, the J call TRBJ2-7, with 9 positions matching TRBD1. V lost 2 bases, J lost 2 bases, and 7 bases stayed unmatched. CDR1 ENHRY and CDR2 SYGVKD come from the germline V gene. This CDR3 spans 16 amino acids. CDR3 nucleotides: TGTGCCATCAGTGAGGGTCCGGGACAGGGTGCCTACGAGCAGTACTTC. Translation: CAISEGPGQGAYEQYF.

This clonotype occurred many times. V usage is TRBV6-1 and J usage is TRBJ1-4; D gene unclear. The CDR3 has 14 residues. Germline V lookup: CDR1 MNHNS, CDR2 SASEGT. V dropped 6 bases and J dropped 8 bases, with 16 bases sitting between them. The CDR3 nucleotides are TGTGCCAGCAGCAACCGGATCCCACGCGAAAAACTGTTTTTT. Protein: CASSNRIPREKLFF.

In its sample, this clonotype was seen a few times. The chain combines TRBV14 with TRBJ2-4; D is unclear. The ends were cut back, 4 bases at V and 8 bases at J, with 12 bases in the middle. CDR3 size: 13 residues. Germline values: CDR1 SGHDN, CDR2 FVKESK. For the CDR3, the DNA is TGTGCCAGCAGCCGGACCCCGACGGACATTCAGTACTTC. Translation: CASSRTPTDIQYF.

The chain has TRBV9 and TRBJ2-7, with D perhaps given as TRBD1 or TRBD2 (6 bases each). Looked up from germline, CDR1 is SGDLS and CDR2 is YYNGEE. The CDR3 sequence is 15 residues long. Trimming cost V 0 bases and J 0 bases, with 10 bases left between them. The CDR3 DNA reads TGTGCCAGCAGCGTAGCGGGGGCAGGCTCCTACGAGCAGTACTTC. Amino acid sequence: CASSVAGAGSYEQYF.

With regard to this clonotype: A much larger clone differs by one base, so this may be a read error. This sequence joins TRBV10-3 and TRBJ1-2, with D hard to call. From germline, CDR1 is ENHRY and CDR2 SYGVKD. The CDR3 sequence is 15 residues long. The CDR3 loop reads CATSEIGVVIYGYTF. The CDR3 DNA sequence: TGTGCCACCAGTGAGATCGGGGTGGTGATCTATGGCTACACCTTC.

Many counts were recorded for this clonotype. This CDR3 reads CASSPRSGGSVQQYF. In DNA form, the CDR3 reads TGTGCCAGCAGTCCCCGCTCAGGGGGGTCTGTTCAGCAGTACTTC. This sequence joins TRBV6-1 and TRBJ2-7; D might be TRBD1 (7 bases). The CDR3 totals 15 residues. Germline V CDR1 and CDR2: MNHNS, SASEGT. Trimming took 5 bases from V and 8 from J, leaving 22 bases between them.

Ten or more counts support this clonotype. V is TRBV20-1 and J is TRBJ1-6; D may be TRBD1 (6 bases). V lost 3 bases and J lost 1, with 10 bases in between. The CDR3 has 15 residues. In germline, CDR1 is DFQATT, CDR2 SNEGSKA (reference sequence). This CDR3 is CSARDSVSYNSPLHF. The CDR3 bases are TGCAGTGCTAGGGACAGTGTATCCTATAATTCACCCCTCCACTTT.

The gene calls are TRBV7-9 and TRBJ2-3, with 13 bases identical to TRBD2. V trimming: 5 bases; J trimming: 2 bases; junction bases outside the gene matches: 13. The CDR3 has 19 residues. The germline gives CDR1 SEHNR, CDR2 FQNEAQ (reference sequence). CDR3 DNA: TGTGCCAGCAGCCAGAGACTAGCGGGAGGCCTCAGTCCCACAGATACGCAGTATTTT. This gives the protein CASSQRLAGGLSPTDTQYF.

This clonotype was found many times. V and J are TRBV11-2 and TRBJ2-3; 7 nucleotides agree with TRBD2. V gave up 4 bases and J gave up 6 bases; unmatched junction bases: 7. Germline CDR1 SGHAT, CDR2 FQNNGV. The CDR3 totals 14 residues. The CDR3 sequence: CASSSGLWLDTQYF. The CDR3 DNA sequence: TGTGCCAGCAGCTCGGGACTATGGTTGGATACGCAGTATTTT.

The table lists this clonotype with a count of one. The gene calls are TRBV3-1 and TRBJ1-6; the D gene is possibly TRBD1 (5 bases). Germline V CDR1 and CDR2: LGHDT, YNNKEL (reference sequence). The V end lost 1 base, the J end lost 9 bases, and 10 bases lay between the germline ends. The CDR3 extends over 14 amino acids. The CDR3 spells CASSQVEGFSPLHF. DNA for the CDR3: TGTGCCAGCAGCCAAGTAGAGGGGTTTTCACCCCTCCACTTT. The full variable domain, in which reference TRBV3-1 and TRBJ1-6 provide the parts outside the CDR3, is DTAVSQTPKYLVTQMGNDKSIKCEQNLGHDTMYWYKQDSKKFLKIMFSYNNKELIINETVPNRFSPKSPDKAHLNLHINSLELGDSAVYFCASSQVEGFSPLHFGNGTRLTVT.

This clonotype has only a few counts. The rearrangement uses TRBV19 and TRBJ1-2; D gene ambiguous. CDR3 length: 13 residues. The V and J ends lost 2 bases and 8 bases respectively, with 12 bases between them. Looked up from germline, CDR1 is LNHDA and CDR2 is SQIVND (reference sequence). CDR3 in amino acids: CASSIQFPGGYTF. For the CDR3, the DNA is TGTGCCAGTAGTATACAATTCCCGGGAGGCTACACCTTC.

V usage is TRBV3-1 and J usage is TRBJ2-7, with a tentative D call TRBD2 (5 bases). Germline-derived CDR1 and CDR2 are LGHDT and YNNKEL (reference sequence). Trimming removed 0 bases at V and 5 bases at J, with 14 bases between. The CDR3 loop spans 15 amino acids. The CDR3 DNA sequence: TGTGCCAGCAGCCAAGAAGAGGGCGCGGGCGACGAGCAGTACTTC. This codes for CASSQEEGAGDEQYF.

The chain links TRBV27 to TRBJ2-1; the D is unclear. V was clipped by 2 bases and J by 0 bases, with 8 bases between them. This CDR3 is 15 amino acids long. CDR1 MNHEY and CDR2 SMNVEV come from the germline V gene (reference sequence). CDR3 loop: CASSLTSSSYNEQFF. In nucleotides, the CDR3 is TGTGCCAGCAGTTTAACCTCAAGCTCCTACAATGAGCAGTTCTTC.

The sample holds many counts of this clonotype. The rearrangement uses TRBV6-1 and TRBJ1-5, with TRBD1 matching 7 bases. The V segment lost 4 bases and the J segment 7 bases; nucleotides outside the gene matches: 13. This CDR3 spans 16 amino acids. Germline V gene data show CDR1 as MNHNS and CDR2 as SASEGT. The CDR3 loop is CASSVLGGGYGQPQHF. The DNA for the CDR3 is TGTGCCAGCAGTGTGTTAGGGGGCGGGTACGGACAGCCCCAGCATTTT.

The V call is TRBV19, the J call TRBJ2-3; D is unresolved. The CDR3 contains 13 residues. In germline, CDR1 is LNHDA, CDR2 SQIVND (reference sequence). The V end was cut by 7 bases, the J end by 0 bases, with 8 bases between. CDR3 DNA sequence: TGTGCCAGTACCCGATCTAGCACAGATACGCAGTATTTT. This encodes CASTRSSTDTQYF.

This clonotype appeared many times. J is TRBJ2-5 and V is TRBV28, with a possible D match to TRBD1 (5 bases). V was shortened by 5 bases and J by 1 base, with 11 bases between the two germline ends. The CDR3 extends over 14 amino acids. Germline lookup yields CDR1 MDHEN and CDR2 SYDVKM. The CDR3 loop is CASSIGHLQETQYF. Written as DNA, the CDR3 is TGTGCCAGCAGTATAGGACACCTCCAAGAGACCCAGTACTTC.